This T cell receptor beta chain was profiled in a study of cytomegalovirus exposure and HLA in healthy donors. Overall study results and limits: A further, later analysis showed that HLA-associated TCR beta chains (compared with equally common others) were more clonally expanded. HLA alleles were associated with 15,000 to 20,000 TCR beta sequences in a later analysis at 0.05 false discovery rate.

Among the donors, all were healthy bone marrow donors. Amplification used 60 Vbeta primers and 13 Jbeta primers. Assay: immunoSEQ multiplex PCR; the TCRdb copy retains only in-frame clones and omits some. The data hold about 140,000 clones, with roughly four fifths observed a single time. Of note for this clone: What it recognizes is unknown.

The sample taken for sequencing was PBMCs. The sequence was obtained from a man aged 25-45 years in good health and CMV-seropositive.

This chain's CDR3 is CASSLWGPGDTQYF. CDR3 nucleotides: TGTGCCAGTAGCCTTTGGGGCCCGGGAGATACGCAGTATTTT. This chain connects TRBV19 to TRBJ2-3; possibly TRBD1 for D (5 bases). The V gene lost 6 bases and the J gene lost 5 bases, with 15 bases spanning the gap. This CDR3 is 14 amino acids long. CDR1 and CDR2 from the germline V gene are LNHDA and SQIVND (reference sequence).